Below, 5 T cell receptor beta chains from the same sample are listed, as sequenced in a study of T cell changes during pregnancy in multiple sclerosis. Measured with immunoSEQ multiplex PCR; TCRdb has only the in-frame clones, and not every one. This table has under 40,000 clones, almost 90% appearing once. This specimen was CD8+ T cells from peripheral blood mononuclear cells, taken after pregnancy. Receptors originate from a female donor with multiple sclerosis, enrolled in a pregnancy study.

This clone is classed as medium-sized. The chain uses TRBV6-4 and TRBJ2-1, with 8 bases fitting TRBD1. Losses at the gene ends were 4 bases for V and 8 bases for J; bases not matched to a gene: 7. Germline loops: CDR1 MRHNA, CDR2 SNTAGT. The length of the CDR3 is 14 residues. The CDR3 bases are TGTGCCAGCAGTGCCCGGGCAGGGGGCCATGAGCAGTTCTTC. Its translation: CASSARAGGHEQFF.

This chain connects TRBV7-9 to TRBJ1-4, with D perhaps TRBD1 (5 bases). This CDR3 spans 16 amino acids. The V gene lost 5 bases and the J gene lost 0 bases, with 13 bases spanning the gap. Germline CDR1 reads SEHNR; CDR2 reads FQNEAQ (reference sequence). CDR3 loop: CASSPRTSSTNEKLFF. The CDR3 DNA reads TGTGCCAGCAGCCCCAGGACAAGCTCAACTAATGAAAAACTGTTTTTT.

The V and J genes are TRBV7-9 and TRBJ1-2, with 8 nucleotides matching TRBD1. V shed 5 bases and J 8 bases; nucleotides not matched to a gene: 13. The CDR3 spans 15 residues. Germline values: CDR1 SEHNR, CDR2 FQNEAQ (reference sequence). The chain's CDR3 is CASSQGQDDRGGYTF. CDR3 in DNA: TGTGCCAGCAGCCAGGGACAGGACGACCGGGGAGGCTACACCTTC.

A single count supports this clone. The rearrangement links TRBV9 to TRBJ1-2, with 9 bases fitting TRBD1. CDR1 is SGDLS, CDR2 YYNGEE, per germline. The CDR3 loop spans 15 amino acids. The trim removed 4 bases at V and 3 bases at J, leaving 7 bases unmatched. DNA of the CDR3: TGTGCCAGCAGCCCGGGACAGGGATCGTACTATGGCTACACCTTC. Residues: CASSPGQGSYYGYTF.

Worth noting for this clone: At the DNA level, this CDR3 is encoded by other sequences in the same sample as well. The rearrangement links TRBV9 to TRBJ1-3, with D perhaps TRBD1 (6 bases). Between the trimmed V and J ends, which lost 0 bases and 1 base, there was a span of 8 bases. Germline V gene sequence: CDR1 SGDLS, CDR2 YYNGEE. The CDR3 runs 15 residues. The CDR3 spells CASSVGGGSGNTIYF. DNA for the CDR3: TGTGCCAGCAGCGTAGGAGGGGGATCTGGAAACACCATATATTTT.